The T cell receptor (beta chain) described here comes from a study of CD8 T cells in ankylosing spondylitis. Overall study results and limits: One TCR beta motif, made up of roughly 8 highly homologous variants, appeared characteristic of ankylosing spondylitis blood. Disease-linked clones reportedly concentrated significantly in matched ankylosing spondylitis synovial fluid. Reactive arthritis synovial fluid and blood were previously reported to contain some motif variants. Disease-associated clones were CD8+ and fairly uncommon in peripheral blood.

Germline V lookup: CDR1 SGHKS, CDR2 YYEKEE (reference sequence). This CDR3 contains 16 residues. V trimming: 2 bases; J trimming: 0 bases; junction bases outside the gene matches: 6. With regard to this clonotype: Its target is unknown.

TCRdb called the 5' RACE reads again in MiXCR, with one record for every CDR3 protein. Of about 89,000 distinct CDR3 sequences in the sample, more than 25% were seen once. Material: blood, either unsorted or a sorted T cell fraction (not recorded which). V and J are TRBV5-5 and TRBJ1-1, with 8 bases matching TRBD1. The clonotype originates from a male donor with ankylosing spondylitis or in good health (not recorded which). CDR3 loop: CASSFGQGDMNTEAFF. CDR3 sequence (DNA): TGTGCCAGCAGCTTCGGACAGGGAGACATGAACACTGAAGCTTTCTTT.